This T cell receptor (beta chain) was recovered during a study of identical twins. The CDR3 loop spans 15 amino acids. Trimming removed 2 bases from V and 0 bases from J, with 8 bases in between. Germline assignment: CDR1 MNHNS and CDR2 SASEGT. This clonotype has more than one count but fewer than ten. TCRdb reprocessed the 5' RACE reads via MiXCR and lists one record per CDR3 protein. The profile covers 450,000 to 650,000 distinct CDR3 sequences, with more than 9% appearing a single time and roughly 3% taken by the ten largest. These data were also reused for a study on yellow fever vaccine responses in identical twins.

The sample consisted of PBMCs. The sequence was collected from a woman under 30 in good health. The chain is built from TRBV6-1 and TRBJ2-1, with D uncertain. The CDR3 region is CASSELSVSYNEQFF. The DNA of the CDR3 is TGTGCCAGCAGTGAATTGTCAGTCTCCTACAATGAGCAGTTCTTC.